This T cell receptor (beta chain) was recovered during a study of OX40 agonist ivuxolimab in advanced cancers. Study-wide context: Ivuxolimab was delivered to patients intravenously every 2 weeks at doses spanning 0.01 to 10 mg/kg. Study results and caveats: Averaging showed that CD8+ T cells had more expanded clones than CD4+ did.

The data were produced by immunoSEQ multiplex PCR, yet TCRdb's version contains in-frame clones alone and is incomplete. Counted here are tens of thousands of clones, more than 65% occurring once; the ten biggest clones make up more than 5.5%. The V gene lost 8 bases and the J gene lost 4 bases, with 15 bases spanning the gap. The CDR3 totals 13 residues. Germline V gives CDR1 GTSNPN, CDR2 SVGIG (reference sequence). Regarding this clone: Its antigen is still unknown.

The sequence derives from an adult with an advanced solid tumor such as melanoma, head and neck, liver or kidney cancer. This chain connects TRBV30 to TRBJ2-1; perhaps TRBD2 as D (5 bases). Sequencing was performed on CD4+ or CD8+ T cells sorted from blood, taken in a trial of the OX40 agonist ivuxolimab. The CDR3 DNA sequence: TGTGCCGGAGAACTAGTGAGTTACAATGAGCAGTTCTTC. This encodes CAGELVSYNEQFF. The entire variable domain, with the rest obtained from reference TRBV30 and TRBJ2-1, is as follows: SQTIHQWPATLVQPVGSPLSLECTVEGTSNPNLYWYRQAAGRGLQLLFYSVGIGQISSEVPQNLSASRPQDRQFILSSKKLLLSDSGFYLCAGELVSYNEQFFGPGTRLTVL.